Listed below are T cell receptor beta chains from one sample, sequenced in a study of glioma-infiltrating T cells after dendritic cell vaccination. Profiling relied on immunoSEQ multiplex PCR, and the TCRdb table lists in-frame clones only, not all of them. The repertoire has some 90,000 clones, around four fifths of them found once; the top ten carry around 2.2%. Specimen: blood, collected after dendritic cell vaccination. Receptors originate from a human donor with glioblastoma. Both conserved end residues are part of each CDR3. The D gene is left open where the match is weak. The size of a clone is reported for some rows only, either as once, few or many, or as a class for expanded clones.

clone size,V gene,J gene,D gene,CDR3 DNA,CDR3 protein
.,TRBV10-3,TRBJ2-5,TRBD1,TGTGCCATCAGCCAGGGACAGGGGGAGACCCAGTACTTC,CAISQGQGETQYF
.,TRBV11-1,TRBJ2-3,.,TGTGCCAGCAGCTTTCGAGGGGGGGCTGTTACGCAGTATTTT,CASSFRGGAVTQYF
.,TRBV5-4,TRBJ2-1,TRBD2,TGTGCCAGCAGCTCTGGACTAGCGGGAGGGAGGGCCTACAATGAGCAGTTCTTC,CASSSGLAGGRAYNEQFF
.,TRBV10-3,TRBJ2-1,TRBD2,TGTGCCATCTCGGGGGGTCCGACGGCAGTTGTAAATGAGCAGTTCTTC,CAISGGPTAVVNEQFF
.,TRBV30,TRBJ1-5,TRBD1,TGTGCCTGGAGTGTACTAACAGGGGGTCTCAATCAGCCCCAGCATTTT,CAWSVLTGGLNQPQHF
.,TRBV5-1,TRBJ1-6,TRBD1,TGCGCCAGCAGCGAACCGGGACAGGGTGTTTCCCTCCACTTT,CASSEPGQGVSLHF
.,TRBV7-2,TRBJ2-1,.,TGTGCCAGCAGCTCGGACAGACAGGAGCAGTTCTTC,CASSSDRQEQFF
.,TRBV5-1,TRBJ1-1,.,TGCGCCAGCAGCTTAGAGGCAAACACTGAAGCTTTCTTT,CASSLEANTEAFF
many,TRBV6-5,TRBJ2-7,TRBD1,TGTGCCAGCAGTTTAGAGGACAGGGGCTACGAGCAGTACTTC,CASSLEDRGYEQYF
.,TRBV7-9,TRBJ2-3,.,TGTGCCAGCAGCTTAGTACGTATGGACTTGGGAGATACGCAGTATTTT,CASSLVRMDLGDTQYF
once,TRBV10-3,TRBJ1-1,TRBD1,TGTGCCATCAGTGGGGACAGGGGGAACACTGAAGCTTTCTTT,CAISGDRGNTEAFF
.,TRBV2,TRBJ1-5,.,TGTGCCAGCGGGGGAGGGGAGAAAAGCAATCAGCCCCAGCATTTT,CASGGGEKSNQPQHF
many,TRBV28,TRBJ1-4,.,TGTGCCAGCAGTTTTGGCCGTTGGGGTCAGGGTGATGAAAAACTGTTTTTT,CASSFGRWGQGDEKLFF
.,TRBV19,TRBJ1-5,TRBD1,TGTGCCAGTAGGCTACAGGGGGCCGGTCAGCCCCAGCATTTT,CASRLQGAGQPQHF
.,TRBV7-9,TRBJ1-4,TRBD1,TGTGCCAGCAGCAAAGACAGGGTGAGAAATGAAAAACTGTTTTTT,CASSKDRVRNEKLFF
.,TRBV11-1,TRBJ2-5,.,TGTGCCAGCAGCTACGTCGTCAGCCAAGAGACCCAGTACTTC,CASSYVVSQETQYF